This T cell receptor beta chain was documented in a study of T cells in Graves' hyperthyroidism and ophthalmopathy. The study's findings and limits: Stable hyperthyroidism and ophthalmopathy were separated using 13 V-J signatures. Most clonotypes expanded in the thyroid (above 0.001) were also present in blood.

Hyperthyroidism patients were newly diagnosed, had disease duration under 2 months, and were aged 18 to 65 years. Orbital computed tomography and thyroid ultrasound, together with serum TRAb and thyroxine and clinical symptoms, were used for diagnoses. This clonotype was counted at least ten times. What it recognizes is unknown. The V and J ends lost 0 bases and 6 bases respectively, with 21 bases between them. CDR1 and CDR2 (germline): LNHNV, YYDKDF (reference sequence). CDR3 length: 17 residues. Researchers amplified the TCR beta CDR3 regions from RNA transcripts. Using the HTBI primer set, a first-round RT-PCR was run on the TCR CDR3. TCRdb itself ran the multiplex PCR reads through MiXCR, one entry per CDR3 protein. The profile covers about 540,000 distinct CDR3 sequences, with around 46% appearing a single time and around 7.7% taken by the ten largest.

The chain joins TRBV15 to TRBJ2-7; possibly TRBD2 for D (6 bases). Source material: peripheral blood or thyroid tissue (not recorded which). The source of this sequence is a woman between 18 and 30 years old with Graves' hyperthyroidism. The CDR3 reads CATSRDRRATYGSEQYF. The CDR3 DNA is TGTGCCACCAGCAGAGATCGAAGGGCAACATACGGGAGCGAGCAGTACTTC.